This T cell receptor beta chain is drawn from a study of T-cell memory formation after mild COVID-19. Study-level background: Clustering of TCRs was largely donor specific.

Via MiXCR, TCRdb re-called the 5' RACE reads, giving one row per CDR3 protein. This sample has 400,000 to 550,000 distinct CDR3 sequences, with more than 20% found just once. About this clonotype: The antigen is not known.

Per the germline V gene, CDR1 is GTSNPN and CDR2 is SVGIG (reference sequence). V was shortened by 4 bases and J by 1 base, with 13 bases between the two germline ends. The CDR3 extends over 15 amino acids. Study findings and constraints: Shrinking CD4+ clones were chiefly CM and EM; CD8+ ones were chiefly EMRA. Second-wave clones peaking on day 37 lacked confirmed SARS-CoV-2 specificity.

The receptor was derived from an adult woman who had mild COVID-19 (a few samples of this study predate the infection). Cell type and time point are not known. The chain joins TRBV30 to TRBJ2-2; perhaps TRBD2 as D (6 bases). Sequencing input: PBMCs or a T cell subset sorted from them (not recorded which). The CDR3: CAWTPRDGNTGELFF. CDR3 sequence (DNA): TGTGCCTGGACCCCGCGGGACGGGAACACCGGGGAGCTGTTTTTT.